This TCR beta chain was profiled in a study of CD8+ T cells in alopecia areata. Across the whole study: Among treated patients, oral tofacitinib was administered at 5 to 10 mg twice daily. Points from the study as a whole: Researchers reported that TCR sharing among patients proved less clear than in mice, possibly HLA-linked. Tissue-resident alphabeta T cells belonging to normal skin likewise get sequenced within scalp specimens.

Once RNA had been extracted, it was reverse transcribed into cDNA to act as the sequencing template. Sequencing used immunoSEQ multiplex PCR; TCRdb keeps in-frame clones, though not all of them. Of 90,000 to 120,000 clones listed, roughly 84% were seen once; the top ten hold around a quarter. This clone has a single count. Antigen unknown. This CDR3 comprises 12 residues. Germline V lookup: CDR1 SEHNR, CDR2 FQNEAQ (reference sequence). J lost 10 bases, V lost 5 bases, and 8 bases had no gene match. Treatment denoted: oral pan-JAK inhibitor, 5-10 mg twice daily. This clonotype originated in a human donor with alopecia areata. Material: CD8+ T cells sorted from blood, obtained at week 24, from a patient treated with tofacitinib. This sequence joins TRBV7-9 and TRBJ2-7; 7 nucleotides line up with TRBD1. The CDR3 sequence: CASSRDSSSQYF. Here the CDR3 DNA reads TGTGCCAGCAGCCGGGACAGTTCTTCTCAGTACTTC.